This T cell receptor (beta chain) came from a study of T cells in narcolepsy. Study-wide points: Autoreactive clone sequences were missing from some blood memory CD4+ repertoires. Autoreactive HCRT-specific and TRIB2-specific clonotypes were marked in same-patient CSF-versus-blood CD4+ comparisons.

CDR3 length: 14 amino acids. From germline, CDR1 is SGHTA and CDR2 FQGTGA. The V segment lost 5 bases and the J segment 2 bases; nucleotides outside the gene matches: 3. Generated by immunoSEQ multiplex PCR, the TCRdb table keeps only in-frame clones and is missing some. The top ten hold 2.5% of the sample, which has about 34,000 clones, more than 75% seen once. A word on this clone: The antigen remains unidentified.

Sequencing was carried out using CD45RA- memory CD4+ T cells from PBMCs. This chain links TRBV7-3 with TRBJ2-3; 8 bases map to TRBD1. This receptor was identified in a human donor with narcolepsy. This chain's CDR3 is CASSPGGTTDTQYF. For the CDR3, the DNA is TGTGCCAGCAGCCCAGGGGGCACCACAGATACGCAGTATTTT.